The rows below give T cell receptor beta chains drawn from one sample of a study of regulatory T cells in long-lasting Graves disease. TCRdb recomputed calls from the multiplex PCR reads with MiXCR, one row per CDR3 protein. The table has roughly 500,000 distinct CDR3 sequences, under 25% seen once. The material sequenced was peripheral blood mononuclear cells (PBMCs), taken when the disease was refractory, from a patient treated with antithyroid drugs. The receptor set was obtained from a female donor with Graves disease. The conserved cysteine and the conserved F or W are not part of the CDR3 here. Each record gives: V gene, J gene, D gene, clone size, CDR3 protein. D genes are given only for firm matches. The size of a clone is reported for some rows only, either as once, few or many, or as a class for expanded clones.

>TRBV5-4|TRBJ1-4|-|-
ASSLSGSPDEKLF
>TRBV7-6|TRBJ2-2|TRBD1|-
ASSFSTGRTTGELL
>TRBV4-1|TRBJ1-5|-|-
ASSARTDSNQPQH
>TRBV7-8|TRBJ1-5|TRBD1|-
ASSDRPRDRGLSNQPQH
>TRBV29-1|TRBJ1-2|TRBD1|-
SVGDSYGYT
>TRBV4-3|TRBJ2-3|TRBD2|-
ASSQGPAGGKTDTQY
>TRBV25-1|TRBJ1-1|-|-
ASTPRGRTNTEAF
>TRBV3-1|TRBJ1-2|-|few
ASSQTAGGNYGYT
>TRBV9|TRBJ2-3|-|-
ASSGSGTDTQY
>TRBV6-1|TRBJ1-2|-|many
ASSPGQYYT
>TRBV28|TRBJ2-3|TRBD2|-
ASSLWMTGGKEGTQY
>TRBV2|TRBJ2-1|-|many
ASSEAREGGWGDEQF
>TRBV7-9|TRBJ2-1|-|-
ASSLEGSGAYNEQF
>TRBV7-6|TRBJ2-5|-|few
ASSLEVGTETQY
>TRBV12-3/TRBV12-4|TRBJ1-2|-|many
ASSLGAALLEGYT
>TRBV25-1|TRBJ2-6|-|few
ASSEWGRAVEWAGANVLT
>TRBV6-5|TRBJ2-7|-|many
ASSYPDKREY